The 9 T cell receptor beta chains below were found in one sample sequenced in a study of T cells in Graves' hyperthyroidism and ophthalmopathy. Amplified regions were TCR beta CDR3 sequences from RNA transcripts. Carried out on the TCR CDR3, a first-round RT-PCR used the HTBI primer set. TCRdb processed the multiplex PCR reads anew with MiXCR; each CDR3 protein has one entry. The data show some 600,000 distinct CDR3 sequences, roughly 14% seen once. The sample was blood. All receptors come from a woman aged 25 to 45 with Graves' hyperthyroidism that later progressed to Graves' ophthalmopathy.

There are many counts of this clonotype. The rearrangement uses TRBV10-3 and TRBJ1-5, with D possibly matching TRBD1 (5 bases). V lost 10 bases and J 5 bases, leaving 15 bases between the germline ends. The length of the CDR3 is 13 residues. From germline, CDR1 is ENHRY and CDR2 SYGVKD. This chain's CDR3 is CATAGTSDQPQHF. The CDR3 DNA reads as TGTGCCACCGCTGGGACGTCAGATCAGCCCCAGCATTTT.

This clonotype came up a few times. Here the CDR3 reads CSARGQDLEETQYF. DNA for the CDR3: TGCAGTGCTAGGGGACAGGATCTGGAAGAGACCCAGTACTTC. This chain connects TRBV20-1 to TRBJ2-5, with 8 bases lining up with TRBD1. The length of the CDR3 is 14 residues. The germline V gene has CDR1 DFQATT and CDR2 SNEGSKA (reference sequence). V gave up 3 bases and J gave up 3 bases; unmatched junction bases: 6.

This clonotype has more than one count but fewer than ten. This sequence joins TRBV5-1 and TRBJ1-1; D is undetermined. V lost 4 bases and J 12 bases, leaving 19 bases between the germline ends. The CDR3 spans 13 residues. Germline CDR1 SGHRS, CDR2 YFSETQ. In DNA form, the CDR3 reads TGCGCCAGCAGCGTCGACGGACGTGGGTCAACTTTCTTT. Translation gives CASSVDGRGSTFF.

This clonotype was found many times. This chain connects TRBV27 to TRBJ2-3, with 9 bases lining up with TRBD2. The V gene end was trimmed by 4 bases and the J gene end by 4 bases; junction bases not matched to a gene: 12. The CDR3 is 17 amino acids. Per the germline V gene, CDR1 is MNHEY and CDR2 is SMNVEV (reference sequence). Written as DNA, the CDR3 is TGTGCCAGCAGTTCGCACAACCTAGCGGGGCCGGCAGATACGCAGTATTTT. Its protein product is CASSSHNLAGPADTQYF.

There are many counts of this clonotype. The chain employs TRBV19 and TRBJ1-5; the match to TRBD1 covers 7 bases. V lost 6 bases and J lost 6; bases outside the gene matches: 14. The CDR3 runs to 16 residues. Germline V gives CDR1 LNHDA, CDR2 SQIVND (reference sequence). CDR3 sequence reads: CASRQGPRDSSQPQHF. CDR3 DNA: TGTGCCAGTAGGCAGGGGCCCCGGGACAGTAGTCAGCCCCAGCATTTT.

This clonotype has ten or more counts. V usage is TRBV24-1 and J usage is TRBJ1-1; D uncertain. Germline lookup yields CDR1 KGHDR and CDR2 SFDVKD. This CDR3 has 15 residues. Trimming removed 2 bases at V and 2 bases at J, with 11 bases between. CDR3 sequence reads: CATSDSGRANTEAFF. The CDR3 nucleotides are TGTGCCACCAGTGATTCGGGTAGAGCTAACACTGAAGCTTTCTTT.

This clonotype was counted only a few times. CDR3 sequence (DNA): TGTGCCACCAGCATGGACGAGCAGTACTTC. Its protein product is CATSMDEQYF. The chain is built from TRBV24-1 and TRBJ2-7; D unresolved. In germline, CDR1 is KGHDR, CDR2 SFDVKD. CDR3 size: 10 residues. The germline V and J ends were trimmed by 7 bases and 5 bases, with 5 bases remaining between them.

The chain combines TRBV11-2 with TRBJ2-3; no clear D. This CDR3 spans 14 amino acids. The ends were cut back, 1 base at V and 3 bases at J, with 8 bases in the middle. Germline CDR1 reads SGHAT; CDR2 reads FQNNGV. The CDR3 DNA sequence: TGTGCCAGCAGCTTAGGTCATGGGACAGATACGCAGTATTTT. It codes for CASSLGHGTDTQYF. The full variable domain, rest sourced from reference TRBV11-2 and TRBJ2-3, is EAGVAQSPRYKIIEKRQSVAFWCNPISGHATLYWYQQILGQGPKLLIQFQNNGVVDDSQLPKDRFSAERLKGVDSTLKIQPAKLEDSAVYLCASSLGHGTDTQYFGPGTRLTVL.

This clonotype was detected many times. This chain joins TRBV12-3 or TRBV12-4 and TRBJ2-2; D perhaps matches TRBD2 (6 bases). Trimming took off 5 bases at V and 13 bases at J, with 14 bases between the two ends. The CDR3 runs 12 residues. For the CDR3, the DNA is TGTGCCAGCAGTGAAGGGACTGGATTGCTGTTTTTT. It specifies CASSEGTGLLFF.